Listed below are T cell receptor beta chains from one sample, sequenced in a study of CD8 T cells in Susac syndrome. Each CDR3 protein is one row after TCRdb ran MiXCR on the immunoSEQ multiplex PCR reads. The repertoire holds some 180,000 distinct CDR3 sequences, with roughly nine tenths as singletons. The sequencing sample was made of CD4+ T cells from PBMCs. Receptor source: a human donor with Susac syndrome. The CDR3 runs from the conserved cysteine through the conserved F or W. Each record gives: CDR3 DNA, CDR3 protein, V gene, J gene, D gene, clone size. D genes are given only for firm matches. A row's size may be missing; if present it is once, few, many or a size class.

CDR3nt: TGTGCCAGCAGTGCGACGGAGACCTACGAGCAGTACTTC
CDR3aa: CASSATETYEQYF
v_gene: TRBV12-3/TRBV12-4
j_gene: TRBJ2-7
d_gene: .
abundance: .

CDR3nt: TGTGCCAGCAGCCAAGTAGTGGGCCGGGAGACCCAGTACTTC
CDR3aa: CASSQVVGRETQYF
v_gene: TRBV3-1
j_gene: TRBJ2-5
d_gene: .
abundance: .

CDR3nt: TGTGCCAGCTCACCCCTGGAAAGCTACAATGAGCAGTTCTTC
CDR3aa: CASSPLESYNEQFF
v_gene: TRBV18
j_gene: TRBJ2-1
d_gene: .
abundance: .

CDR3nt: TGCGCCAGCAGCCTGATACCGGGACAGAGACCTAACACTGAAGCTTTCTTT
CDR3aa: CASSLIPGQRPNTEAFF
v_gene: TRBV4-1
j_gene: TRBJ1-1
d_gene: TRBD1
abundance: once

CDR3nt: TGCGCCAGCAGCGTATTACTAGCGGGGCAAGAGACCCAGTACTTC
CDR3aa: CASSVLLAGQETQYF
v_gene: TRBV5-1
j_gene: TRBJ2-5
d_gene: TRBD2
abundance: .

CDR3nt: TGTGCCAGCAGTCAGACAGGGGTCGGACTAGCAGGCGAGCAGTACTTC
CDR3aa: CASSQTGVGLAGEQYF
v_gene: TRBV12-3/TRBV12-4
j_gene: TRBJ2-7
d_gene: .
abundance: .

CDR3nt: TGTGCCAGCAGCCCCTACGACAGGGCTTTAACTGAAGCTTTCTTT
CDR3aa: CASSPYDRALTEAFF
v_gene: TRBV5-6
j_gene: TRBJ1-1
d_gene: TRBD1
abundance: once

CDR3nt: TGCAGTGCTAGTGCCGGGACTAGCGCTCAAGAGACCCAGTACTTC
CDR3aa: CSASAGTSAQETQYF
v_gene: TRBV20-1
j_gene: TRBJ2-5
d_gene: TRBD2
abundance: .

CDR3nt: TGTGCCAGCAGTGAAGGTTCGGGGCAGGGGGCCGCAGATACGCAGTATTTT
CDR3aa: CASSEGSGQGAADTQYF
v_gene: TRBV6-1
j_gene: TRBJ2-3
d_gene: TRBD1
abundance: .

CDR3nt: TGTGCCAGCAGCCAAGAGAGGGTTAAGAATAATTCACCCCTCCACTTT
CDR3aa: CASSQERVKNNSPLHF
v_gene: TRBV3-1
j_gene: TRBJ1-6
d_gene: .
abundance: .

CDR3nt: TGTGCCAGCAGCAAGGGACAGGGGGCGGTCTACGAGCAGTACTTC
CDR3aa: CASSKGQGAVYEQYF
v_gene: TRBV11-2
j_gene: TRBJ2-7
d_gene: TRBD1
abundance: .

CDR3nt: TGTGCCAGCAGTTCCTTCCCGGGACGGAGGGAGCAGTACTTC
CDR3aa: CASSSFPGRREQYF
v_gene: TRBV28
j_gene: TRBJ2-7
d_gene: .
abundance: .

CDR3nt: TGTGCCAGCAGTGACGCCGGGACCGTCTGGAATGAGCAGTTCTTC
CDR3aa: CASSDAGTVWNEQFF
v_gene: TRBV6-1
j_gene: TRBJ2-1
d_gene: .
abundance: .

CDR3nt: TGTGCCAGTAGTATCCAGGTGAACACTGAAGCTTTCTTT
CDR3aa: CASSIQVNTEAFF
v_gene: TRBV19
j_gene: TRBJ1-1
d_gene: .
abundance: .

CDR3nt: TGTGCCAGCAGCTTAGACAGACCCTATGGCTACACCTTC
CDR3aa: CASSLDRPYGYTF
v_gene: TRBV11-2
j_gene: TRBJ1-2
d_gene: .
abundance: .

CDR3nt: TGTGCCAGCAGTCCTGGGCTGGGCTCCTACGAGCAGTACTTC
CDR3aa: CASSPGLGSYEQYF
v_gene: TRBV28
j_gene: TRBJ2-7
d_gene: .
abundance: .

CDR3nt: TGCAGCGTTGCGCAGAACACCGGGGAGCTGTTTTTT
CDR3aa: CSVAQNTGELFF
v_gene: TRBV29-1
j_gene: TRBJ2-2
d_gene: .
abundance: .

CDR3nt: TGTGCCAGCTCACCCGTAAGCTCCTGGGGCACTGAAGCTTTCTTT
CDR3aa: CASSPVSSWGTEAFF
v_gene: TRBV18
j_gene: TRBJ1-1
d_gene: .
abundance: .

CDR3nt: TGTGCCATCACAGGAGACTACGAGCAGTACTTC
CDR3aa: CAITGDYEQYF
v_gene: TRBV7-9
j_gene: TRBJ2-7
d_gene: .
abundance: .

CDR3nt: TGTGCCAGCAGTTACACGGATTCACCCCTCCACTTT
CDR3aa: CASSYTDSPLHF
v_gene: TRBV6-5
j_gene: TRBJ1-6
d_gene: .
abundance: .

CDR3nt: TGTGCCTGGAGTGCATTCAGAATGGGGCAGCCCCAGCATTTT
CDR3aa: CAWSAFRMGQPQHF
v_gene: TRBV30
j_gene: TRBJ1-5
d_gene: .
abundance: .

CDR3nt: TGTGCCAGCACCGACACGAGCCAGAACACCGGGGAGCTGTTTTTT
CDR3aa: CASTDTSQNTGELFF
v_gene: TRBV7-9
j_gene: TRBJ2-2
d_gene: .
abundance: .

CDR3nt: TGTGCCAGCAGAGAGGTCAGGGAGGACACTGAAGCTTTCTTT
CDR3aa: CASREVREDTEAFF
v_gene: TRBV6-5
j_gene: TRBJ1-1
d_gene: .
abundance: .

CDR3nt: TGTGCCAGCAGCTCCCAGGACAGGGTTTATTCACCCCTCCACTTT
CDR3aa: CASSSQDRVYSPLHF
v_gene: TRBV9
j_gene: TRBJ1-6
d_gene: TRBD1
abundance: .

CDR3nt: TGTGCCAGCAGCTTAGCCAGCGGGGGCTACAATGAGCAGTTCTTC
CDR3aa: CASSLASGGYNEQFF
v_gene: TRBV11-2
j_gene: TRBJ2-1
d_gene: TRBD2
abundance: .

CDR3nt: TGTGCCAGCAGCTCCGGGACAGGGGTCCCCGGGGAGCTGTTTTTT
CDR3aa: CASSSGTGVPGELFF
v_gene: TRBV28
j_gene: TRBJ2-2
d_gene: TRBD1
abundance: .

CDR3nt: TGTGCCAGCAGTGACCCCAGCGGGGGTCCCGGGGAGCTGTTTTTT
CDR3aa: CASSDPSGGPGELFF
v_gene: TRBV2
j_gene: TRBJ2-2
d_gene: TRBD2
abundance: once

CDR3nt: TGTGCCTGGAGCGCAGGGACCTATAATTCACCCCTCCACTTT
CDR3aa: CAWSAGTYNSPLHF
v_gene: TRBV30
j_gene: TRBJ1-6
d_gene: .
abundance: few

CDR3nt: TGTGCCACCAGTAAAGGGATTGGGGATACGCAGTATTTT
CDR3aa: CATSKGIGDTQYF
v_gene: TRBV24-1
j_gene: TRBJ2-3
d_gene: .
abundance: .

CDR3nt: TGCGCCAGCAGCGTCAAGACTAGCGGGGGATTTCTGGCCAAAAACATTCAGTACTTC
CDR3aa: CASSVKTSGGFLAKNIQYF
v_gene: TRBV5-1
j_gene: TRBJ2-4
d_gene: TRBD2
abundance: few

CDR3nt: TGTGCAAGTCGCTTATTAGCGGGACTAGAGAAAGAGACCCAGTACTTC
CDR3aa: CASRLLAGLEKETQYF
v_gene: TRBV12-2
j_gene: TRBJ2-5
d_gene: .
abundance: .

CDR3nt: TGCGCCAGCAGCTTTCAGGGAGGTGTCTCCACTGAAGCTTTCTTT
CDR3aa: CASSFQGGVSTEAFF
v_gene: TRBV5-1
j_gene: TRBJ1-1
d_gene: .
abundance: .

CDR3nt: TGCGCCAGCAGCCCCGGACAGCGGCGCTCGGGCTACACCTTC
CDR3aa: CASSPGQRRSGYTF
v_gene: TRBV5-1
j_gene: TRBJ1-2
d_gene: .
abundance: few

CDR3nt: TGTGCCAGCAGTTGGGGGACAGGGCCGAACACCGGGGAGCTGTTTTTT
CDR3aa: CASSWGTGPNTGELFF
v_gene: TRBV28
j_gene: TRBJ2-2
d_gene: TRBD1
abundance: .

CDR3nt: TGTGCCAGCAGTGGACAGGGTACCGGGGCCAACGTCCTGACTTTC
CDR3aa: CASSGQGTGANVLTF
v_gene: TRBV6-4
j_gene: TRBJ2-6
d_gene: TRBD1
abundance: .

CDR3nt: TGTGCCAGTAGTCCAAGGGGAGGAATCACCGGGGAGCTGTTTTTT
CDR3aa: CASSPRGGITGELFF
v_gene: TRBV19
j_gene: TRBJ2-2
d_gene: .
abundance: .

CDR3nt: TGTGCCAGTAGTATAGGGGGGGCTTCTTACAGTGAGCAGTTCTTC
CDR3aa: CASSIGGASYSEQFF
v_gene: TRBV19
j_gene: TRBJ2-1
d_gene: .
abundance: .

CDR3nt: TGTGCCTGGAGCCTAGCGGGGGGGATAGACACCGGGGAGCTGTTTTTT
CDR3aa: CAWSLAGGIDTGELFF
v_gene: TRBV30
j_gene: TRBJ2-2
d_gene: TRBD2
abundance: .

CDR3nt: TGTGCCAGCAGTTTTTACCCGGTGGGTGTTGGTAGTCAGCCCCAGCATTTT
CDR3aa: CASSFYPVGVGSQPQHF
v_gene: TRBV12-3/TRBV12-4
j_gene: TRBJ1-5
d_gene: .
abundance: .